The 15 T cell receptor beta chains listed next were all sequenced from one sample in a study of cytomegalovirus exposure and HLA in healthy donors. Generated by immunoSEQ multiplex PCR, the TCRdb table keeps only in-frame clones and is missing some. The sample has roughly 75,000 clones, around 94% seen once; the top ten hold approximately 2.1%. Sequencing used PBMCs. The receptors were gathered from a woman under 30 in good health and CMV-seronegative.

The chain has TRBV5-8 and TRBJ1-4; possible D gene TRBD1, 5 bases. This CDR3 is built from 16 residues. Germline loops: CDR1 SGHTS, CDR2 YDEGEE. V lost 4 bases, J lost 8 bases, and 21 bases lay in between. CDR3 sequence: CASSPQDRDWGEKLFF. Written as DNA, the CDR3 is TGTGCCAGCAGCCCCCAAGATCGGGACTGGGGGGAAAAACTGTTTTTT.

The chain employs TRBV11-3 and TRBJ1-3, with 8 bases aligning to TRBD1. V gave up 4 bases and J gave up 1 base; unmatched junction bases: 9. The CDR3 is made up of 17 amino acids. The germline CDR1 and CDR2 sequences are SGHNT and YENEEA. The CDR3 DNA sequence: TGTGCCAGCAGCTCGGGACAGGCGCTACTTTCTGGAAACACCATATATTTT. The encoded protein is CASSSGQALLSGNTIYF.

This CDR3 is CASSFGDRGTGELFF. CDR3 DNA sequence: TGTGCCAGCAGCTTCGGGGACAGGGGTACCGGGGAGCTGTTTTTT. V gene TRBV7-9 combines with J gene TRBJ2-2; 10 bases map to TRBD1. V lost 3 bases, J lost 5 bases, and 3 bases stayed unmatched. The germline gives CDR1 SEHNR, CDR2 FQNEAQ (reference sequence). This CDR3 has 15 amino acids.

The count of this clone is one. V and J are TRBV28 and TRBJ1-2; a possible D gene is TRBD1 (6 bases). This CDR3 comprises 15 residues. The germline CDR1 and CDR2 sequences are MDHEN and SYDVKM. V lost 5 bases and J 4 bases, leaving 17 bases between the germline ends. The CDR3 sequence: CASSTTGFSIYGYTF. DNA of the CDR3: TGTGCCAGCAGTACGACAGGCTTTAGTATCTATGGCTACACCTTC.

As concerns this clone: One junction end does not reproduce the germline sequence, and a read error may be involved. J is TRBJ1-1 and V is TRBV4-2; 7 bases fit TRBD1. Looked up from germline, CDR1 is LGHNA and CDR2 is YNFKEQ. The CDR3 is 14 residues long. The DNA of the CDR3 is TGTGCCAGCAGCCAATCCGGGGACAGCGGGCTAGGAGTCTTT. It translates to CASSQSGDSGLGVF.

This clone was counted once. V usage is TRBV30 and J usage is TRBJ2-2; 14 nucleotides line up with TRBD2. V shed 5 bases and J 5 bases; nucleotides not matched to a gene: 7. This CDR3 has 16 amino acids. The V gene's germline CDR1 is GTSNPN and CDR2 SVGIG (reference sequence). Here the CDR3 DNA reads TGTGCCTGGTCGACTAGCGGGGGGGCATCGACCGGGGAGCTGTTTTTT. Its protein is CAWSTSGGASTGELFF. Full variable domain (remainder filled in from reference TRBV30 and TRBJ2-2): SQTIHQWPATLVQPVGSPLSLECTVEGTSNPNLYWYRQAAGRGLQLLFYSVGIGQISSEVPQNLSASRPQDRQFILSSKKLLLSDSGFYLCAWSTSGGASTGELFFGEGSRLTVL.

The V gene is TRBV5-1, the J gene TRBJ2-2; 12 bases align to TRBD2. The CDR3 consists of 18 residues. The V and J ends lost 0 bases and 2 bases, in that order; junction bases with no gene match: 5. The germline CDR1 and CDR2 sequences are SGHRS and YFSETQ. This chain's CDR3 is CASSLVGTSGPNTGELFF. The CDR3 coding sequence is TGCGCCAGCAGCTTGGTTGGGACTAGCGGGCCTAACACCGGGGAGCTGTTTTTT.

The gene calls are TRBV19 and TRBJ1-5; 7 nucleotides agree with TRBD1. J was trimmed by 4 bases and V by 1 base; bases with no gene match: 7. The CDR3 has 16 amino acids. CDR1 and CDR2 (germline): LNHDA, SQIVND (reference sequence). CDR3 residues: CASSIGPTTGNQPQHF. The CDR3 bases are TGTGCCAGTAGTATAGGACCTACGACAGGGAATCAGCCCCAGCATTTT.

The gene calls are TRBV7-2 and TRBJ2-7, with D perhaps TRBD2 (5 bases). The CDR3 is made up of 13 amino acids. Trimming stripped 5 bases from V and 3 bases from J, with 11 bases between. The V gene's germline CDR1 is SGHTA and CDR2 FQGNSA. CDR3 nucleotides: TGTGCCAGCAGCCCTTCCGGAGGCTACGAGCAGTACTTC. This encodes CASSPSGGYEQYF.

The CDR3 region is CASSPTGRYGYTF. Written as DNA, the CDR3 is TGTGCCAGCAGTCCTACAGGGCGGTATGGCTACACCTTC. The chain employs TRBV27 and TRBJ1-2, with D possibly being TRBD1 (6 bases). Germline V gene data show CDR1 as MNHEY and CDR2 as SMNVEV (reference sequence). Trimming took off 5 bases at V and 5 bases at J, with 12 bases between the two ends. The CDR3 loop spans 13 amino acids.

This clone has only a few counts. The chain recombines TRBV2 with TRBJ1-2; D is perhaps TRBD1 (5 bases). The V end lost 7 bases, the J end lost 4 bases, and 16 bases lay between the germline ends. The CDR3 spans 14 residues. Germline lookup yields CDR1 SNHLY and CDR2 FYNNEI. The CDR3 region is CASKKGGDAYGYTF. In DNA form, the CDR3 reads TGTGCCAGCAAAAAGGGAGGGGACGCCTATGGCTACACCTTC. Using reference TRBV2 and TRBJ1-2 for the parts outside the CDR3, the full variable domain is EPEVTQTPSHQVTQMGQEVILRCVPISNHLYFYWYRQILGQKVEFLVSFYNNEISEKSEIFDDQFSVERPDGSNFTLKIRSTKLEDSAMYFCASKKGGDAYGYTFGSGTRLTVV.

This clone was observed once. Compared with germline, one end of the junction differs, possibly owing to a read error. The chain is built from TRBV7-7 and TRBJ2-5; 9 nucleotides agree with TRBD2. Germline V gene data show CDR1 as SSHAT and CDR2 as FNYEAQ (reference sequence). The CDR3 is made up of 14 amino acids. The CDR3 DNA is TGTGCTAGCAGCTTTAGCCTAGCGGGGATGGACCAGTACTTC. Amino acid sequence: CASSFSLAGMDQYF.

The chain employs TRBV6-1 and TRBJ2-7, with 8 bases fitting TRBD2. Germline lookup yields CDR1 MNHNS and CDR2 SASEGT. J gave up 7 bases and V 0 bases, and 8 bases lay outside the gene matches. The CDR3 consists of 15 residues. CDR3 amino acids: CASSEAAGGSGEQYF. The CDR3 DNA reads as TGTGCCAGCAGTGAAGCGGCGGGGGGATCGGGGGAGCAGTACTTC.

This clone appeared a single time. The genes are TRBV30 and TRBJ1-1, with D possibly matching TRBD1 (6 bases). Trimming left V 2 bases short and J 3 bases short, with 10 bases between. Germline loops: CDR1 GTSNPN, CDR2 SVGIG (reference sequence). This CDR3 is built from 13 residues. CDR3 coding DNA: TGTGCCTGGAGTAAGGGGGTGGACACTGAAGCTTTCTTT. It encodes CAWSKGVDTEAFF.

This rearrangement joins TRBV2 to TRBJ1-3; tentative D call: TRBD1 (5 bases). The CDR3 loop spans 16 amino acids. Germline V gene sequence: CDR1 SNHLY, CDR2 FYNNEI. Trimming cost V 4 bases and J 1 base, with 14 bases left between them. The CDR3 loop is CASSVRGVPSGNTIYF. In nucleotides, the CDR3 is TGTGCCAGCAGTGTGCGGGGGGTTCCTTCTGGAAACACCATATATTTT.